This T cell receptor beta chain was recorded in a study of cytomegalovirus exposure and HLA in healthy donors. Regarding donors, all were healthy bone marrow donors. The CDR3 spans 17 residues. V shed 5 bases, J shed 0 bases, and the junction held 12 bases outside the gene matches. CDR1 is SEHNR, CDR2 FQNEAQ, per germline (reference sequence). On this clone: Antigen: not known.

The PCR employed 60 Vbeta primers together with 13 Jbeta primers. Sequencing used immunoSEQ multiplex PCR; TCRdb keeps in-frame clones, though not all of them. The sample includes some 200,000 clones, around 80% of them seen just once. Study outcomes and limitations: Likely technical artifact: a cluster of highly shared sequence variants. Follow-up analysis found HLA locus-dependent TCR association rates, highest for DRB1 and lowest for HLA-C.

The clonotype was recovered from a woman aged 18-35 years in good health and CMV-seronegative. The specimen was PBMCs. The V call is TRBV7-9, the J call TRBJ1-1, with 7 bases matching TRBD1. CDR3 protein: CASSTIAQQGMNTEAFF. CDR3 DNA: TGTGCCAGCAGCACAATAGCCCAACAGGGGATGAACACTGAAGCTTTCTTT.